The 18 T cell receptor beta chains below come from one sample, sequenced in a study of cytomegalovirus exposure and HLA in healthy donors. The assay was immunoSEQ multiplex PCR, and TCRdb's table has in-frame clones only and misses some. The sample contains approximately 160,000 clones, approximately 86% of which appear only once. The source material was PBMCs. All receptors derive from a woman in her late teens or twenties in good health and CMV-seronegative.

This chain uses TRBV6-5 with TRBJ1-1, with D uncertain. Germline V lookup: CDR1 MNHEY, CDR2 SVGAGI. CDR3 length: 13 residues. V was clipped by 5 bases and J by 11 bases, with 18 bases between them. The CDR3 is CASSEALRSSAFF. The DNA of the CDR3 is TGTGCCAGCAGTGAAGCGTTGAGGTCCTCGGCTTTCTTT.

The CDR3 here is CASSSYGQGSYGYTF. In DNA form, the CDR3 reads TGCGCCAGCAGCTCCTATGGACAGGGCAGCTATGGCTACACCTTC. The chain links TRBV5-1 to TRBJ1-2, with 8 bases aligning to TRBD1. The CDR3 consists of 15 residues. The V gene end was trimmed by 3 bases and the J gene end by 4 bases; junction bases not matched to a gene: 8. The germline V gene encodes CDR1 SGHRS and CDR2 YFSETQ.

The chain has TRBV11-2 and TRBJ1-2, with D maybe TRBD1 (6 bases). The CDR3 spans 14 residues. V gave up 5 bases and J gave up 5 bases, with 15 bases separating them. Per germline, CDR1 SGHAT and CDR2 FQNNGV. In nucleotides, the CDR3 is TGTGCCAGCAGCACCCCACAGGGAACGTATGGCTACACCTTC. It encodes CASSTPQGTYGYTF.

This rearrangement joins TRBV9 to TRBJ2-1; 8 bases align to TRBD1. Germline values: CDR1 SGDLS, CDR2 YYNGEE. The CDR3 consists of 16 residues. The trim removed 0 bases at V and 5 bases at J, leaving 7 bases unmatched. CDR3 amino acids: CASSVDQGAKNNEQFF. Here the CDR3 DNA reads TGTGCCAGCAGCGTAGATCAGGGGGCGAAGAACAATGAGCAGTTCTTC.

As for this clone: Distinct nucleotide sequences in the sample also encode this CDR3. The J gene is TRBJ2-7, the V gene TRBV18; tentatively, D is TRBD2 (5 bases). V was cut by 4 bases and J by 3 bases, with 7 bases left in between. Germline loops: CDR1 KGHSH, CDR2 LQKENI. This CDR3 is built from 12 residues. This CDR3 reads CASSLGGYEQYF. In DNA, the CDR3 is TGTGCCAGCTCACTAGGAGGCTACGAGCAGTACTTC.

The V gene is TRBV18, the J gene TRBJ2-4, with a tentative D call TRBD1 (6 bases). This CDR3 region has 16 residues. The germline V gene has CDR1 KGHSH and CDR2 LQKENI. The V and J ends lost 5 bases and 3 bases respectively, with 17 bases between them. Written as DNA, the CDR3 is TGTGCCAGCTCATCACTACGAACGGACAGCAAAAACATTCAGTACTTC. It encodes CASSSLRTDSKNIQYF.

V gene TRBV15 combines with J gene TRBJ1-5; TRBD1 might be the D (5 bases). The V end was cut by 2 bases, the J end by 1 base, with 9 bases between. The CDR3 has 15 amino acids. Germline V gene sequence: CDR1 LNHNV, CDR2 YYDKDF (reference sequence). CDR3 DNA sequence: TGTGCCACCAGCAGACAGGGAATGAGCAATCAGCCCCAGCATTTT. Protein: CATSRQGMSNQPQHF.

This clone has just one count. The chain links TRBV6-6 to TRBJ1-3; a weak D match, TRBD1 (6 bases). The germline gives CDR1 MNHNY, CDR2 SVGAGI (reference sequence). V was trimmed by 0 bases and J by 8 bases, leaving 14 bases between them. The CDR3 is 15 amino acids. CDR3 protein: CASSYSVDRRDTIYF. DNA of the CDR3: TGTGCCAGCAGTTACTCCGTAGACAGGAGAGACACCATATATTTT.

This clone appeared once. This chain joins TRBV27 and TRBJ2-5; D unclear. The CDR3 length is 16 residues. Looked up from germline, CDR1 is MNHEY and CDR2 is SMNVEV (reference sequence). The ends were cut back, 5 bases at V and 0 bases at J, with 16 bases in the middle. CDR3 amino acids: CASSPRRTKYQETQYF. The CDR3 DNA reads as TGTGCCAGCAGTCCTCGGAGAACGAAGTACCAAGAGACCCAGTACTTC.

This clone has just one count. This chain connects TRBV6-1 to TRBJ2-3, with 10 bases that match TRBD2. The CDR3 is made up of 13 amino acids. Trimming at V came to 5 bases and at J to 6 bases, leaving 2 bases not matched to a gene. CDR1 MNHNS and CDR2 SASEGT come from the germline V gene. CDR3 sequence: CASSLAGADTQYF. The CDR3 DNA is TGTGCCAGCAGTCTAGCGGGGGCGGATACGCAGTATTTT.

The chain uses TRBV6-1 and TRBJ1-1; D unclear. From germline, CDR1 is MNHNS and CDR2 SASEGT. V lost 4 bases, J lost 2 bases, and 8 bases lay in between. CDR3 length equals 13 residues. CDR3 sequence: CASSAHINTEAFF. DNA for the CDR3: TGTGCCAGCAGTGCCCACATTAACACTGAAGCTTTCTTT.

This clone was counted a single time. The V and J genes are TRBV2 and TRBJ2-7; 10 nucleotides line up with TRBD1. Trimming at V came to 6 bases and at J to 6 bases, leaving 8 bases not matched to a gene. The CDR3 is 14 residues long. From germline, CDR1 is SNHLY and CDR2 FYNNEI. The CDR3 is CASRAGTGVGEQYF. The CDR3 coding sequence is TGTGCCAGCAGGGCCGGGACAGGGGTCGGCGAGCAGTACTTC.

The CDR3 DNA reads as TGCGCCAGCAGTGAAGCTAGCGGGAGGTACAATGAGCAGTTCTTC. It yields the protein CASSEASGRYNEQFF. The gene calls are TRBV10-2 and TRBJ2-1; 11 bases are a match to TRBD2. CDR3 size: 15 residues. Germline V lookup: CDR1 WSHSY, CDR2 SAAADI. Germline trimming cut 3 bases from V and 4 bases from J; bases unmatched to any gene: 2.

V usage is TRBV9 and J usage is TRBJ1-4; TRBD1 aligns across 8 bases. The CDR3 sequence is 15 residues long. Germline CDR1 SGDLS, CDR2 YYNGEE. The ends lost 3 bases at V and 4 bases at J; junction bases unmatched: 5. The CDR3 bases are TGTGCCAGCAGCGGAAGACAGGGGAATAATGAAAAACTGTTTTTT. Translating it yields CASSGRQGNNEKLFF.

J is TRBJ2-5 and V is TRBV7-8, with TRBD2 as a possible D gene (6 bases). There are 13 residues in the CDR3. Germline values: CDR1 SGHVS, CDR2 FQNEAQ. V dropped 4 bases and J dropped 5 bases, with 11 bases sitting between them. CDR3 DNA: TGTGCCAGCAGCTCTCGAGGGAGGGAGACCCAGTACTTC. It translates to CASSSRGRETQYF.

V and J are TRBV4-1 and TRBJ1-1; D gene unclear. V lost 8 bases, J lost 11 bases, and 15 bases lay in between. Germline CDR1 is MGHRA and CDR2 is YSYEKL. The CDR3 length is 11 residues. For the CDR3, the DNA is TGCGCCAGCCATGACCCGGAGGGCGCTTTCTTT. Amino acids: CASHDPEGAFF.

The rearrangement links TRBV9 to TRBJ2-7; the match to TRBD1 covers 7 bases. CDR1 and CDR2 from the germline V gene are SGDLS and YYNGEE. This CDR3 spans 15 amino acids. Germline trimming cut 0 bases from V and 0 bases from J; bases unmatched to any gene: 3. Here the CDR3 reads CASSVDPGGSYEQYF. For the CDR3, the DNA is TGTGCCAGCAGCGTAGACCCAGGGGGCTCCTACGAGCAGTACTTC.

This chain's CDR3 is CASSLEGEYGYTF. The CDR3 DNA reads TGTGCCAGCAGTTTAGAGGGGGAGTATGGCTACACCTTC. The chain carries TRBV27 and TRBJ1-2, with D possibly matching TRBD1 (6 bases). The germline V gene has CDR1 MNHEY and CDR2 SMNVEV (reference sequence). Trimming cost V 2 bases and J 5 bases, with 9 bases left between them. This CDR3 has 13 residues.